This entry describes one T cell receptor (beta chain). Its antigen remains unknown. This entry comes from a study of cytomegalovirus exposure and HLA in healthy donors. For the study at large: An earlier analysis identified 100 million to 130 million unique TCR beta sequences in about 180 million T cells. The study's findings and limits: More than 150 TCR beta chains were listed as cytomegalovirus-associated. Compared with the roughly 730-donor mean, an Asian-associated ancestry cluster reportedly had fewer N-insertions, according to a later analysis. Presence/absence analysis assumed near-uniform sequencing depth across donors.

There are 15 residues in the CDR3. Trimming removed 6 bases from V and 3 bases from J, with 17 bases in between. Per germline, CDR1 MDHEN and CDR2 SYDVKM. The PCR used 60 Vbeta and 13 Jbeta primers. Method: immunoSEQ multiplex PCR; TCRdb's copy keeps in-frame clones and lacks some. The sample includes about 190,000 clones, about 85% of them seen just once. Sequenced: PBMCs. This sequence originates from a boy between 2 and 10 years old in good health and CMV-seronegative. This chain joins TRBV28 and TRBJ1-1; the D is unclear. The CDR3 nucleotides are TGTGCCAGCAGCCAGCAGACCATCGGGGACACTGAAGCTTTCTTT. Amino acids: CASSQQTIGDTEAFF.